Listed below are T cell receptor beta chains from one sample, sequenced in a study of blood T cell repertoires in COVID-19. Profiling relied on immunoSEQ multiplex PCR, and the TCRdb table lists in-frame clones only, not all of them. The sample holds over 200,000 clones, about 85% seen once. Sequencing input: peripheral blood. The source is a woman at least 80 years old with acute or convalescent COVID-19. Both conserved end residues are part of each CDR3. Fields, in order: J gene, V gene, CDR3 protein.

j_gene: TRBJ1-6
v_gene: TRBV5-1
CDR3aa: CASSSQGLGNSPLHF

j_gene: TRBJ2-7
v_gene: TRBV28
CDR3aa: CASSGAGASFWYF

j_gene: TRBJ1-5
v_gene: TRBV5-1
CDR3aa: CASSQDGRPEGPQHF

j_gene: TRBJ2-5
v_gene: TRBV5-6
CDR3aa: CASSPRTSKETQYF

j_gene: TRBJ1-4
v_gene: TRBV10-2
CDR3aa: CASSAIRGPNEKLFF

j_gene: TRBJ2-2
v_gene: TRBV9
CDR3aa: CASSPINRGGELFF

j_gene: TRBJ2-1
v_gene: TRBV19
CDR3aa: CASRMGGSSYNEQFF

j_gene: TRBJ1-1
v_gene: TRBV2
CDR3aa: CASEPGNNTEAFF

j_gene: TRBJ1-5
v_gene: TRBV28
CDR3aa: CASTLEQAGQPQHF

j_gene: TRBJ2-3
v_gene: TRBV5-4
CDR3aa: CASSLDRGVTDTQYF

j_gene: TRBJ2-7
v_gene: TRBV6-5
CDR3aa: CASSYSGQGTYEQYF

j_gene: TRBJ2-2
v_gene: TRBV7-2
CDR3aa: CASSPEVGRRTGELFF

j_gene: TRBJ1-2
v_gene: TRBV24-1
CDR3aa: CATSAGQGYGYTF

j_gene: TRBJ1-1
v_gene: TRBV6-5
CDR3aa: CASSYDRGRPEAFF